Only one count was recorded for the clone carrying this T cell receptor beta chain. This sample was taken from a study of control samples from healthy donors and cancer patients. Per germline, CDR1 SGHNT and CDR2 YYREEE (reference sequence). The CDR3 spans 16 residues. Trimming took 1 base from V and 0 from J; bases not matched to a gene: 5. The protocol was immunoSEQ multiplex PCR, while the TCRdb copy is restricted to in-frame clones and leaves out a portion. In the table there are hundreds of thousands of clones, 90% of which are singletons. This TCR came from a man aged 35 to 55 with head and neck cancer. Material for sequencing was PBMCs. This chain uses TRBV5-4 with TRBJ2-7; 9 bases are a match to TRBD2. CDR3 DNA: TGTGCCAGCAGCTTGTGGCCTAGCGGGGTCTCCTACGAGCAGTACTTC. Residues: CASSLWPSGVSYEQYF.